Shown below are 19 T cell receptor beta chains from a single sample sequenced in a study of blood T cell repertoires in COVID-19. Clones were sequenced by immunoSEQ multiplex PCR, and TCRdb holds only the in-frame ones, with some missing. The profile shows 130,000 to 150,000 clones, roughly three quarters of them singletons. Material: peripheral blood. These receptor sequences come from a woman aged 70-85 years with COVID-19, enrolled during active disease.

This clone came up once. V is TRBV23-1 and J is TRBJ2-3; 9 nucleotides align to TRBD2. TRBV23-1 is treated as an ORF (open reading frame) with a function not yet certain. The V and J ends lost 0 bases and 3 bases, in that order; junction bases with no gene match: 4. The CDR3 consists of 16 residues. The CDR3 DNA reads TGCGCCAGCAGTCAATCGGATAGCGGGGGTACAGATACGCAGTATTTT. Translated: CASSQSDSGGTDTQYF.

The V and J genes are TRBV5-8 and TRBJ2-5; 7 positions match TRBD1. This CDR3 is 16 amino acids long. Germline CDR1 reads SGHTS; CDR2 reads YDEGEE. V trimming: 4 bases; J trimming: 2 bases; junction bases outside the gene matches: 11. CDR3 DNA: TGTGCCAGCAGCCCCCCTTGGGGGACAGCGCAAGAGACCCAGTACTTC. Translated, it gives CASSPPWGTAQETQYF.

The CDR3: CASAGQYTGELFF. DNA for the CDR3: TGTGCCAGCGCGGGACAGTACACCGGGGAGCTGTTTTTT. The J gene is TRBJ2-2, the V gene TRBV3-1 (or the pseudogene TRBV3-2); possible D gene TRBD1, 7 bases. The CDR3 is made up of 13 amino acids. Deletions cut 8 bases from V and 3 bases from J, with 10 bases between. CDR1 is LGHDT, CDR2 YNNKEL, per germline (reference sequence).

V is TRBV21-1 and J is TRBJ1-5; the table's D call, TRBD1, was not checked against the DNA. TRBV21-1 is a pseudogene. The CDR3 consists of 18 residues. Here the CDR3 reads CASPIPGTGADSNQPQHF. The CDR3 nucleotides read TGTGCCAGCCCCATACCCGGAACAGGGGCGGATAGCAATCAGCCCCAGCATTTT.

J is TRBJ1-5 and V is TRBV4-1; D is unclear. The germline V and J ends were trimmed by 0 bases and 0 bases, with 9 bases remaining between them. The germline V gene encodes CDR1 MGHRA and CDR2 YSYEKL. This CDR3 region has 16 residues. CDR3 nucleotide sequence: TGCGCCAGCAGCCAAGATTCAACTTATAGCAATCAGCCCCAGCATTTT. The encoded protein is CASSQDSTYSNQPQHF.

CDR3 sequence reads: CASSFSQETQYF. CDR3 DNA: TGCGCCAGCAGTTTCTCCCAAGAGACCCAGTACTTC. The chain is built from TRBV5-1 and TRBJ2-5; D is uncertain. The CDR3 spans 12 residues. Trimming took off 5 bases at V and 1 base at J, with 6 bases between the two ends. Germline-derived CDR1 and CDR2 are SGHRS and YFSETQ. Looking up the rest from reference TRBV5-1 and TRBJ2-5 gives the full variable domain: KAGVTQTPRYLIKTRGQQVTLSCSPISGHRSVSWYQQTPGQGLQFLFEYFSETQRNKGNFPGRFSGRQFSNSRSEMNVSTLELGDSALYLCASSFSQETQYFGPGTRLLVL.

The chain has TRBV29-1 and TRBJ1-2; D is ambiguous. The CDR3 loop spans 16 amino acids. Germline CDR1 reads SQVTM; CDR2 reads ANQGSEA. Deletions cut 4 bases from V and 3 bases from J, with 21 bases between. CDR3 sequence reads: CSVVSQDRKGYYGYTF. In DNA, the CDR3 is TGCAGCGTTGTATCCCAGGATCGCAAAGGATACTATGGCTACACCTTC.

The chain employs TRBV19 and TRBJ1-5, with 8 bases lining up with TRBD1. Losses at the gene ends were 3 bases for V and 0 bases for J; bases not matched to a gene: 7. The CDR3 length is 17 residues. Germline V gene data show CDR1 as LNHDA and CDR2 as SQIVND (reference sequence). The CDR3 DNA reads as TGTGCCAGTAGTATGGTCCAGGGGGCAGGTAGCAATCAGCCCCAGCATTTT. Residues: CASSMVQGAGSNQPQHF.

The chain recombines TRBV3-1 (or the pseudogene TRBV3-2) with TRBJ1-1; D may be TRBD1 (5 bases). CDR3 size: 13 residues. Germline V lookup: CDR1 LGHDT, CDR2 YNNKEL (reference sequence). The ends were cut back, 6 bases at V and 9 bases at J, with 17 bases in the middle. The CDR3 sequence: CASSRSTGGKAFF. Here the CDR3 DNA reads TGTGCCAGCAGTCGGTCCACCGGGGGGAAAGCTTTCTTT.

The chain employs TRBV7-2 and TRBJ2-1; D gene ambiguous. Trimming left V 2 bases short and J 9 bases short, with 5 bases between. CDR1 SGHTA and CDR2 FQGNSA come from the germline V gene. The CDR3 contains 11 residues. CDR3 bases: TGTGCCAGCAGCTTATCTGTTGAGCAGTTCTTC. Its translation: CASSLSVEQFF.

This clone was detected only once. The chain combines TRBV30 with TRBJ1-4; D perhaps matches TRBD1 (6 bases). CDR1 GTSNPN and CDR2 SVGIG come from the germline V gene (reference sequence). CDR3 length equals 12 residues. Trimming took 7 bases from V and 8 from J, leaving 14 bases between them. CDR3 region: CALRTVGEKLFF. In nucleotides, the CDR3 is TGTGCCTTACGGACAGTGGGAGAAAAACTGTTTTTT.

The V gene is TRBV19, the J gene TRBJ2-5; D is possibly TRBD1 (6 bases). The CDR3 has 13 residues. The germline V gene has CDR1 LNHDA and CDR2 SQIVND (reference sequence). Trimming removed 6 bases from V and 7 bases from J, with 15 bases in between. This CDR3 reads CASSRESRGTQYF. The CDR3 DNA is TGTGCCAGTAGCAGGGAGTCCAGGGGGACCCAGTACTTC.

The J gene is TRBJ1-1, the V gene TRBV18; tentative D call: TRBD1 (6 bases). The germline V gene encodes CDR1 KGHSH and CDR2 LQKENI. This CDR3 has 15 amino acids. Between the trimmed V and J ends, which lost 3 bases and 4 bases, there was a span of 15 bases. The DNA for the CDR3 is TGTGCCAGCTCACCTATCGGGGGGCAGGGCACTGAAGCTTTCTTT. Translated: CASSPIGGQGTEAFF.

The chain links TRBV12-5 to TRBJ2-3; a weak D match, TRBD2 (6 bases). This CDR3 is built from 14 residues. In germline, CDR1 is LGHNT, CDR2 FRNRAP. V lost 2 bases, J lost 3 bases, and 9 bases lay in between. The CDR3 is CASGLNGRTDTQYF. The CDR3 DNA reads TGTGCTAGTGGTTTGAATGGGAGGACAGATACGCAGTATTTT.

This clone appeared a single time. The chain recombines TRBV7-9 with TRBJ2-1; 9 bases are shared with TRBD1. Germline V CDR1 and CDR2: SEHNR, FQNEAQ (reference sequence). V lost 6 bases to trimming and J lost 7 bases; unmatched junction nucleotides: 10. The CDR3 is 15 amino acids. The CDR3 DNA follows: TGTGCCAGCAGTCCCGGGACAGGGAATATGAATGAGCAGTTCTTC. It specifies CASSPGTGNMNEQFF.

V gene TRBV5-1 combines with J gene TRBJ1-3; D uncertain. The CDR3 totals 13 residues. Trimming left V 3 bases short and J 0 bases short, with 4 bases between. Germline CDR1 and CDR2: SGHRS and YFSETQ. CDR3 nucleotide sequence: TGCGCCAGCAGCTCGGGCTCTGGAAACACCATATATTTT. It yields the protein CASSSGSGNTIYF. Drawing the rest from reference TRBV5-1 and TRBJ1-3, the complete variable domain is KAGVTQTPRYLIKTRGQQVTLSCSPISGHRSVSWYQQTPGQGLQFLFEYFSETQRNKGNFPGRFSGRQFSNSRSEMNVSTLELGDSALYLCASSSGSGNTIYFGEGSWLTVV.

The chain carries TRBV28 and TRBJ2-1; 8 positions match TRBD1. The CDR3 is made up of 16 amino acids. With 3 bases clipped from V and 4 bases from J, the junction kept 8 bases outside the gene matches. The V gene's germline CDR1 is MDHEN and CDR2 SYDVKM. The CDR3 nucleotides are TGTGCCAGCAGTTTTAGAGGGCAGGGGGCTTACAATGAGCAGTTCTTC. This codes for CASSFRGQGAYNEQFF.

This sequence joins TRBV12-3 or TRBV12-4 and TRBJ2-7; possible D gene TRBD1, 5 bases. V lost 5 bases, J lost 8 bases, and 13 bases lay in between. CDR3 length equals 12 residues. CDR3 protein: CASSAVQGKQYF. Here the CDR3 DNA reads TGTGCCAGCAGTGCCGTTCAGGGTAAGCAGTACTTC.

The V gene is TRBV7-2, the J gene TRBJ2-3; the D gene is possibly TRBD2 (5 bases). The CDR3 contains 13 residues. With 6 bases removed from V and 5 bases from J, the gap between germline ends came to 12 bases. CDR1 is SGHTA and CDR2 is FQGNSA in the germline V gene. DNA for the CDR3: TGTGCCAGCAGTACCCAGGCGGGAGATACGCAGTATTTT. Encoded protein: CASSTQAGDTQYF. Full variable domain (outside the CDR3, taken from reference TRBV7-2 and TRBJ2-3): GAGVSQSPSNKVTEKGKDVELRCDPISGHTALYWYRQSLGQGLEFLIYFQGNSAPDKSGLPSDRFSAERTGGSVSTLTIQRTQQEDSAVYLCASSTQAGDTQYFGPGTRLTVL.